The sequence of this TCR beta chain was determined in a study of CD8+CD57+ T cells in acquired aplastic anemia. The CDR3 contains 16 residues. Per germline, CDR1 LNHDA and CDR2 SQIVND (reference sequence). V was pared by 0 bases and J by 4 bases, with 14 bases between. Previously, flow cytometry had revealed CD8+CD57+ cell expansion in the patients chosen for sequencing. Genomic DNA acted as the template from which TCR beta VDJ combination and CDR3 sequence profiling were carried out. TCRdb fed the reads into MiXCR, producing one record per CDR3 protein. The data hold approximately 250,000 distinct CDR3 sequences, with less than 85% observed a single time.

This clonotype was sampled from a human donor with aplastic anemia. The sample was sorted CD4+, CD8+, or CD8+CD57+ T cells (not recorded which) from PBMCs. The chain uses TRBV19 and TRBJ2-3; possible D gene TRBD1, 6 bases. CDR3 sequence reads: CASSIDQTGRADTQYF. The CDR3 region has the DNA TGTGCCAGTAGTATAGATCAGACAGGACGAGCAGATACGCAGTATTTT.